The T cell receptor (beta chain) described here comes from a study of OX40 agonist ivuxolimab in advanced cancers. Study-wide background: From 23 to 79 years was the age range, with a mean of approximately 58 years, and about 83% were male.

Repertoires were generated with immunoSEQ multiplex PCR, while TCRdb's copy carries only in-frame clones and drops some. The sample contains approximately 30,000 clones, approximately 86% of which appear only once. The germline CDR1 and CDR2 sequences are SNHLY and FYNNEI. The ends were cut back, 7 bases at V and 0 bases at J, with 13 bases in the middle. This CDR3 has 15 amino acids. As to this clone: The antigen remains unidentified.

Overall study results and limits: The study found that CD8+ T cells averaged more expanded clones than CD4+.

The TCR originated in an adult with an advanced solid tumor such as melanoma, head and neck, liver or kidney cancer. The genes are TRBV2 and TRBJ2-1, with D possibly matching TRBD2 (6 bases). This sample comprised CD4+ or CD8+ T cells sorted from blood, obtained in a trial of the OX40 agonist ivuxolimab. CDR3 region: CASMFPGLSYNEQFF. CDR3 DNA sequence: TGTGCCAGCATGTTTCCGGGACTCTCCTACAATGAGCAGTTCTTC. The full variable domain, its missing parts supplied by reference TRBV2 and TRBJ2-1, is EPEVTQTPSHQVTQMGQEVILRCVPISNHLYFYWYRQILGQKVEFLVSFYNNEISEKSEIFDDQFSVERPDGSNFTLKIRSTKLEDSAMYFCASMFPGLSYNEQFFGPGTRLTVL.